This T cell receptor beta chain originates from a study of cytomegalovirus exposure and HLA in healthy donors. Regarding the study as a whole: Donors were assumed by presence/absence analyses to have roughly uniform sequencing depth. There were a few CMV-associated chains whose specificity for CMV antigens was confirmed in vitro. Relative to equally common others, HLA-associated TCR beta chains showed greater clonal expansion in a later analysis.

Relative to its sample, this clone is medium-sized (0.01 to 0.1%). No antigen is known for it. Absent from the records is this donor's CMV serostatus. Trimming at V came to 4 bases and at J to 6 bases, leaving 15 bases not matched to a gene. The CDR3 sequence is 17 residues long. CDR1 and CDR2 from the germline V gene are SGHNT and YYREEE (reference sequence). Primers for the PCR totalled 60 Vbeta and 13 Jbeta. Libraries were prepared by immunoSEQ multiplex PCR; TCRdb keeps only in-frame clonotypes and omits some of them. The table has approximately 100,000 clones, about 70% seen once. The origin of this receptor is a human donor in good health. The chain uses TRBV5-4 and TRBJ2-7, with 11 bases matching TRBD1. Sequencing was done on a sample of PBMCs. CDR3 DNA sequence: TGTGCCAGCAGCCCCATTCAGACAGGACAGGGGGCAAGCGAGCAGTACTTC. This encodes CASSPIQTGQGASEQYF.